Here is one TCR beta chain with its context. The data were obtained in a study of blood T cell repertoires in COVID-19. Background on the study: T cells, B-cell-depleted T cells, or PBMCs provided the cDNA or gDNA that served as material.

This table comes from immunoSEQ multiplex PCR, and its TCRdb copy is limited to in-frame clones, with some not included. The data hold more than 110,000 clones, with under 90% observed a single time. The sequenced material came from peripheral blood. This receptor was taken from a woman of 80 years or more in a cohort sampled during active or convalescent COVID-19.

For the CDR3, the DNA is TGCGCCAGCAGTCACCTACGCTGCAATCAGCCCCAGCATTTT. It specifies CASSHLRCNQPQHF. V is TRBV23-1 and J is TRBJ1-5; D remains ambiguous. TRBV23-1 is sorted into the ORF group, with uncertain function. The V and J ends lost 3 bases and 2 bases respectively, with 8 bases between them. CDR3 length: 14 residues.